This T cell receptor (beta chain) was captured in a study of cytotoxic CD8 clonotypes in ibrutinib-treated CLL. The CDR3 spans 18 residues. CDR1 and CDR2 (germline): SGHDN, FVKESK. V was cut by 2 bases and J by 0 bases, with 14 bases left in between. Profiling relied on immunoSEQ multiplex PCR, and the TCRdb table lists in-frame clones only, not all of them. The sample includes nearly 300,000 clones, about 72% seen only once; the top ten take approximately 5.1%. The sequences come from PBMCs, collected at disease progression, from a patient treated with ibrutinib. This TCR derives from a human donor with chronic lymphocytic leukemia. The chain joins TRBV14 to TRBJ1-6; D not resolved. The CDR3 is CASSQRGLRSSYNSPLHF. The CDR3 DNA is TGTGCCAGCAGCCAAAGAGGGCTCCGGAGCTCCTATAATTCACCCCTCCACTTT.